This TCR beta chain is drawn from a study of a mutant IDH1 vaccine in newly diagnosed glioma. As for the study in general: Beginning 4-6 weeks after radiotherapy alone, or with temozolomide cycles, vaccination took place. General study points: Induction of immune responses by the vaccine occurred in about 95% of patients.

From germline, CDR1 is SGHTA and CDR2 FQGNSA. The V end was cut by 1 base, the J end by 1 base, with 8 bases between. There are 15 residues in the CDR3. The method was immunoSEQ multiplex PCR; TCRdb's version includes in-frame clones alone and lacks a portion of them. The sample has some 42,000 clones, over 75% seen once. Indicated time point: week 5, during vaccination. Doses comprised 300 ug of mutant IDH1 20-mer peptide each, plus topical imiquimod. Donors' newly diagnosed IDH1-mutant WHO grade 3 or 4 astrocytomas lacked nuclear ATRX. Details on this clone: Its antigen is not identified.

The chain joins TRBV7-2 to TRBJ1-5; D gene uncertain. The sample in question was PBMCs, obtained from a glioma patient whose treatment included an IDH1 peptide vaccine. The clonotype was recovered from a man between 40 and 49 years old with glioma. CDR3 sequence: CASSLVVGSNQPQHF. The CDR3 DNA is TGTGCCAGCAGCTTAGTTGTGGGAAGCAATCAGCCCCAGCATTTT.